This is a list of T cell receptor beta chains from one sample in a study of beta chain features in type 1 diabetes. Libraries were prepared by immunoSEQ multiplex PCR; TCRdb keeps only in-frame clonotypes and omits some of them. The sample consists of about 150,000 clones, approximately 8.1% of them appearing once. Sequencing input: central memory CD4+ T cells from blood. These receptors all come from a man between 18 and 29 years old with type 1 diabetes. Each CDR3 is given with its conserved first and last residue. A D gene is named only where the DNA matches it firmly. Some rows mark clone size as missing; the rest say once, few, many or name a class of expanded clone.

>TRBV6-5|TRBJ2-5|TRBD1|few
CASSLDRAVQETQYF
TGTGCCAGCAGTTTAGACAGGGCGGTACAAGAGACCCAGTACTTC
>TRBV7-2|TRBJ1-5|TRBD1|.
CASSPQGQTVSNQPQHF
TGTGCCAGCAGCCCCCAGGGACAGACCGTTAGCAATCAGCCCCAGCATTTT
>TRBV7-9|TRBJ2-1|.|few
CASSLGSGLGGNEQFF
TGTGCCAGCAGCTTAGGATCGGGCTTAGGGGGCAATGAGCAGTTCTTC
>TRBV5-1|TRBJ2-3|.|few
CASRSASGTDTQYF
TGCGCCAGCAGGTCGGCTAGCGGCACAGATACGCAGTATTTT
>TRBV5-6|TRBJ1-5|.|many
CASSLLTGINQPQHF
TGTGCCAGCAGCTTGTTGACGGGTATAAACCAGCCCCAGCATTTT
>TRBV21-1|TRBJ2-4|.|.
CASRSVKVSPGVQYF
TGTGCCAGCAGGAGCGTAAAAGTCTCTCCTGGTGTACAGTACTTC
>TRBV29-1|TRBJ1-5|.|many
CSVGQGSNQPQHF
TGCAGCGTTGGGCAGGGAAGCAATCAGCCCCAGCATTTT
>TRBV28|TRBJ1-1|.|.
CASSLRGTGNTEAFF
TGTGCCAGCAGTTTACGGGGTACGGGGAACACTGAAGCTTTCTTT
>TRBV4-2|TRBJ1-4|.|few
CASSQTTGIGEKLFF
TGTGCCAGCAGCCAGACTACAGGGATTGGTGAAAAACTGTTTTTT
>TRBV10-3|TRBJ2-7|TRBD2|.
CAAGRARDEQYF
TGTGCAGCCGGGAGGGCCAGAGACGAGCAGTACTTC